This TCR beta chain was recorded in a study of CD8 T cells in Susac syndrome. After extraction with the RNeasy kit, 0.5 to 1 ug of the RNA was reverse transcribed using random hexamers. TCRdb ran MiXCR on the immunoSEQ multiplex PCR reads and lists one entry per CDR3 protein. The table lists some 110,000 distinct CDR3 sequences, around 94% of them singletons. The CDR3 has 12 residues. Germline values: CDR1 MNHEY, CDR2 SMNVEV (reference sequence). Deletions cut 5 bases from V and 8 bases from J, with 7 bases between. This chain links TRBV27 with TRBJ1-6; D ambiguous. This TCR was sampled from a human donor with Susac syndrome. The specimen was CD8+ T cells from PBMCs. This CDR3 reads CASSPLDSPLHF. Here the CDR3 DNA reads TGTGCCAGCAGTCCCTTAGATTCACCCCTCCACTTT.